A selection of T cell receptor beta chains follows, all from one sample in a study of shared clonotypes between healthy human individuals. Clones were sequenced by immunoSEQ multiplex PCR, and TCRdb holds only the in-frame ones, with some missing. The sample records about 800,000 clones, 96% being singletons. What was sequenced was naive CD8+ T cells sorted from blood. The receptors stem from a man aged 25-45 years in good health. Each CDR3 is given with its conserved first and last residue. The D gene is left open where the match is weak. Clone size is given for some rows only: seen once, a few or many times, or a class if the clone is expanded.

size	D	J	V	CDR3	DNA
NA	NA	TRBJ2-7	TRBV5-1	CASSLGEGPSYEQYF	TGCGCCAGCAGCTTGGGAGAGGGCCCCTCCTACGAGCAGTACTTC
NA	TRBD2	TRBJ2-7	TRBV7-9	CASSSTTSGFSYEQYF	TGTGCCAGCAGCTCTACGACTAGCGGATTCTCCTACGAGCAGTACTTC
NA	TRBD2	TRBJ2-7	TRBV6-1	CASSDTLGGLASSYEQYF	TGTGCCAGCAGTGACACGTTAGGAGGACTAGCCTCCTCCTACGAGCAGTACTTC
NA	TRBD2	TRBJ2-7	TRBV11-1	CASSLPTSDYYEQYF	TGTGCCAGCAGCTTACCAACTAGCGACTACTACGAGCAGTACTTC
NA	TRBD1	TRBJ1-5	TRBV10-3	CAIRSEDRENQPQHF	TGTGCCATCAGGAGTGAAGACAGGGAAAATCAGCCCCAGCATTTT
NA	NA	TRBJ2-2	TRBV7-9	CASSLRIKSFGSNTGELFF	TGTGCCAGCAGCTTAAGAATAAAGAGTTTCGGGTCGAACACCGGGGAGCTGTTTTTT
NA	TRBD2	TRBJ2-4	TRBV5-6	CASSRRLAFMSKNIQYF	TGTGCCAGCAGCAGACGACTAGCTTTTATGTCTAAAAACATTCAGTACTTC
NA	TRBD2	TRBJ2-7	TRBV11-2	CASSLASGSYEQYF	TGTGCCAGCAGCTTAGCTAGCGGTTCCTACGAGCAGTACTTC
NA	NA	TRBJ2-5	TRBV13	CASSLRGGQETQYF	TGTGCCAGCAGCTTAAGGGGGGGCCAAGAGACCCAGTACTTC
NA	TRBD2	TRBJ2-1	TRBV14	CASSQKEGLEQFF	TGTGCCAGCAGCCAGAAGGAGGGACTAGAGCAGTTCTTC
NA	NA	TRBJ2-1	TRBV10-2	CASEPRAGEGDNEQFF	TGCGCCAGCGAACCTCGAGCGGGCGAGGGTGACAATGAGCAGTTCTTC
NA	TRBD1	TRBJ1-3	TRBV5-6	CASRVGTDTGNTIYF	TGTGCCAGCAGGGTCGGGACAGACACTGGAAACACCATATATTTT
NA	TRBD1	TRBJ2-3	TRBV27	CASMGQGGTDTQYF	TGTGCCAGCATGGGACAGGGGGGCACAGATACGCAGTATTTT
NA	NA	TRBJ1-1	TRBV11-2	CASLRADGLNTEAFF	TGTGCCAGTCTTAGGGCGGACGGCTTGAACACTGAAGCTTTCTTT
NA	NA	TRBJ2-1	TRBV27	CASSFFRTPFLGHEQFF	TGTGCCAGCAGTTTTTTTAGGACCCCTTTTTTAGGGCATGAGCAGTTCTTC
NA	TRBD1	TRBJ2-7	TRBV29-1	CSVEGGDTGVVEQYF	TGCAGCGTTGAAGGGGGCGACACAGGGGTCGTCGAGCAGTACTTC
NA	NA	TRBJ1-5	TRBV27	CASSLGFGQPQHF	TGTGCCAGCAGTTTAGGATTTGGACAGCCCCAGCATTTT
NA	NA	TRBJ2-1	TRBV11-1	CASSDTTMNEQFF	TGTGCCAGCAGCGATACTACCATGAATGAGCAGTTCTTC
NA	NA	TRBJ1-2	TRBV25-1	CASSDPRIYYGYTF	TGTGCCAGCAGTGATCCCCGGATCTATTATGGCTACACCTTC
once	NA	TRBJ1-1	TRBV19	CASSIFVYTEAFF	TGTGCCAGTAGTATATTTGTCTACACTGAAGCTTTCTTT
NA	TRBD2	TRBJ2-3	TRBV5-4	CASTPWGGNTDTQYF	TGTGCCAGCACCCCCTGGGGGGGAAACACAGATACGCAGTATTTT
NA	NA	TRBJ2-1	TRBV7-2	CASSSEGGGYNEQFF	TGTGCCAGCAGCTCCGAGGGTGGCGGATACAATGAGCAGTTCTTC
NA	NA	TRBJ1-1	TRBV27	CASSLGLNTEAFF	TGTGCCAGCAGCCTGGGACTAAACACTGAAGCTTTCTTT
few	TRBD1	TRBJ2-7	TRBV29-1	CSVVSQGAYEQYF	TGCAGCGTTGTATCGCAGGGGGCCTACGAGCAGTACTTC
NA	TRBD2	TRBJ2-3	TRBV7-9	CASSPRLAGDGSTQYF	TGTGCCAGCAGCCCTAGACTAGCGGGAGATGGTAGTACGCAGTATTTT
NA	NA	TRBJ2-1	TRBV5-5	CASSLRGTSSIGDEQFF	TGTGCCAGCAGCTTAAGGGGGACGAGTAGTATTGGGGATGAGCAGTTCTTC
NA	NA	TRBJ1-1	TRBV19	CASSRSGTVNTEAFF	TGTGCCAGTAGTCGATCCGGGACCGTGAACACTGAAGCTTTCTTT
NA	NA	TRBJ1-4	TRBV29-1	CSVREQNNEKLFF	TGCAGCGTTAGGGAACAAAATAATGAAAAACTGTTTTTT
NA	TRBD1	TRBJ2-7	TRBV29-1	CSVVMDRDYEQYF	TGCAGCGTTGTAATGGACAGGGATTACGAGCAGTACTTC
NA	NA	TRBJ2-7	TRBV28	CASSPNPPYEQYF	TGTGCCAGCAGTCCTAACCCCCCCTACGAGCAGTACTTC
NA	TRBD2	TRBJ2-1	TRBV19	CASSIVLAAYNEQFF	TGTGCCAGTAGTATAGTTCTAGCGGCCTACAATGAGCAGTTCTTC
NA	TRBD2	TRBJ2-3	TRBV28	CASSSRLAGGWTDTQYF	TGTGCCAGCAGTTCCAGACTAGCGGGAGGTTGGACAGATACGCAGTATTTT
NA	NA	TRBJ1-3	TRBV28	CASIPGGPISGNTIYF	TGTGCCAGCATCCCGGGGGGACCGATCTCTGGAAACACCATATATTTT
NA	TRBD1	TRBJ1-5	TRBV28	CASSETGTDDQPQHF	TGTGCCAGCAGTGAGACAGGGACGGACGATCAGCCCCAGCATTTT
NA	TRBD1	TRBJ2-5	TRBV7-9	CASSLASGTAQETQYF	TGTGCCAGCAGCTTAGCCTCAGGGACAGCGCAAGAGACCCAGTACTTC
NA	NA	TRBJ2-1	TRBV4-3	CASSHDGGPYNEQFF	TGCGCCAGCAGCCACGACGGGGGGCCTTACAATGAGCAGTTCTTC
NA	TRBD1	TRBJ1-2	TRBV4-3	CASSPTHWDRGNYGYTF	TGCGCCAGCAGCCCTACCCATTGGGACAGGGGTAACTATGGCTACACCTTC
NA	NA	TRBJ2-7	TRBV6-6	CASSYSPVAEAGEQYF	TGTGCCAGCAGTTACTCCCCGGTGGCGGAGGCCGGCGAGCAGTACTTC